These T cell receptor beta chains were read from a single sample in a study of blood T cell repertoires in COVID-19. TCRdb's copy holds only in-frame clones and misses some; the assay was immunoSEQ multiplex PCR. The table has over 250,000 clones, approximately 83% seen once; the top ten hold 10% to 15%. The material sequenced was peripheral blood. These receptors all come from a human donor in a cohort sampled during active COVID-19. Both conserved end residues are part of each CDR3. A D gene is named only where the DNA matches it firmly. The size field is filled for only some rows; it gives once, few, many or a size class.

CDR3nt: TGCGCCAGCAGCTTCGCTAGGTTAGGGGGCACCGGGGAGCTGTTTTTT
CDR3aa: CASSFARLGGTGELFF
j_gene: TRBJ2-2
d_gene: -
v_gene: TRBV5-1
abundance: -

CDR3nt: TGTGCTAGTGGCCGCGGGTACAGCACAGATACGCAGTATTTT
CDR3aa: CASGRGYSTDTQYF
j_gene: TRBJ2-3
d_gene: -
v_gene: TRBV12-5
abundance: -

CDR3nt: TGTGCCAGCAGCGGGACAGCCCGGCGAGATGAAAAACTGTTTTTT
CDR3aa: CASSGTARRDEKLFF
j_gene: TRBJ1-4
d_gene: TRBD1
v_gene: TRBV5-6
abundance: -

CDR3nt: TGTGCCAGCAGCCCTTTGGGGCCGTATGGCTACACCTTC
CDR3aa: CASSPLGPYGYTF
j_gene: TRBJ1-2
d_gene: -
v_gene: TRBV12-3/TRBV12-4
abundance: -

CDR3nt: TGTGCCAGCAGGCACGGGTCCGGGAGCAATCAGCCCCAGCATTTT
CDR3aa: CASRHGSGSNQPQHF
j_gene: TRBJ1-5
d_gene: -
v_gene: TRBV27
abundance: -

CDR3nt: TGTGCCAGCAGCAGGACGACAGGGTCAAATTCACCCCTCCACTTT
CDR3aa: CASSRTTGSNSPLHF
j_gene: TRBJ1-6
d_gene: TRBD1
v_gene: TRBV11-2
abundance: -

CDR3nt: TGTGCCAGCAGTTTAGCGAGAAACTCACCCCTCCACTTT
CDR3aa: CASSLARNSPLHF
j_gene: TRBJ1-6
d_gene: -
v_gene: TRBV12-3/TRBV12-4
abundance: -

CDR3nt: TGTGCCAGCGGGCCCCAAGGCGATACGCAGTATTTT
CDR3aa: CASGPQGDTQYF
j_gene: TRBJ2-3
d_gene: -
v_gene: TRBV9
abundance: -

CDR3nt: TGTGCCTGGGGGACTAACCGAGAAAAACTGTTTTTT
CDR3aa: CAWGTNREKLFF
j_gene: TRBJ1-4
d_gene: -
v_gene: TRBV30
abundance: few

CDR3nt: TGTGCCAGCAGTCAAACCGGGAACACTGAAGCTTTCTTT
CDR3aa: CASSQTGNTEAFF
j_gene: TRBJ1-1
d_gene: -
v_gene: TRBV11-3
abundance: few

CDR3nt: TGTGCCAGCGCCAGGACAGGGAGCAATCAGCCCCAGCATTTT
CDR3aa: CASARTGSNQPQHF
j_gene: TRBJ1-5
d_gene: TRBD1
v_gene: TRBV27
abundance: -

CDR3nt: TGTGCCAGCAGCTTAGAGGTGACTAGCGTTACGAATGAGCAGTTCTTC
CDR3aa: CASSLEVTSVTNEQFF
j_gene: TRBJ2-1
d_gene: TRBD2
v_gene: TRBV7-7
abundance: once

CDR3nt: TGTGCCAGCAGCTTACAGGCCTCGGGGGAGCAGTACTTC
CDR3aa: CASSLQASGEQYF
j_gene: TRBJ2-7
d_gene: -
v_gene: TRBV7-9
abundance: -

CDR3nt: TGTGCCAGTAGTATAGGAGGGGCGACAGGGGGTCAGCCCCAGCATTTT
CDR3aa: CASSIGGATGGQPQHF
j_gene: TRBJ1-5
d_gene: TRBD1
v_gene: TRBV19
abundance: -

CDR3nt: TGTGCCAGCGCGGCAGGGGGAAATTCACCCCTCCACTTT
CDR3aa: CASAAGGNSPLHF
j_gene: TRBJ1-6
d_gene: TRBD1
v_gene: TRBV9
abundance: -

CDR3nt: TGTGCCAGCAGTCCAGGGTTCTACGAGCAGTACTTC
CDR3aa: CASSPGFYEQYF
j_gene: TRBJ2-7
d_gene: -
v_gene: TRBV12-3/TRBV12-4
abundance: -

CDR3nt: TGTGCCAGCAGCGAGACTAGCGGGGGACCCAATGAGCAGTTCTTC
CDR3aa: CASSETSGGPNEQFF
j_gene: TRBJ2-1
d_gene: TRBD2
v_gene: TRBV2
abundance: once

CDR3nt: TGTGCCAGCATGGGGACTCCTGGAAACACCATATATTTT
CDR3aa: CASMGTPGNTIYF
j_gene: TRBJ1-3
d_gene: -
v_gene: TRBV6-5
abundance: -

CDR3nt: TGCGCCAGCAGCCAAGATCATCGGGAATCACCCCTCCACTTT
CDR3aa: CASSQDHRESPLHF
j_gene: TRBJ1-6
d_gene: -
v_gene: TRBV4-3
abundance: -

CDR3nt: TGTGCCAGCAGTGAATGGCTAGCGGGAGTTCGGCAGTACTTC
CDR3aa: CASSEWLAGVRQYF
j_gene: TRBJ2-7
d_gene: TRBD2
v_gene: TRBV2
abundance: -

CDR3nt: TGTGCCAGCAGCGGAATCCGGGACAGGGTGTTGACTAACTATGGCTACACCTTC
CDR3aa: CASSGIRDRVLTNYGYTF
j_gene: TRBJ1-2
d_gene: TRBD1
v_gene: TRBV5-6
abundance: -

CDR3nt: TGTGCCAGCATGTTACCTATGAACACTGAAGCTTTCTTT
CDR3aa: CASMLPMNTEAFF
j_gene: TRBJ1-1
d_gene: -
v_gene: TRBV6-6
abundance: -

CDR3nt: TGTGCCAGCAGACCTATTTTAGCGGGAGGTTCCTGGGGCGACAATGAGCAGTTCTTC
CDR3aa: CASRPILAGGSWGDNEQFF
j_gene: TRBJ2-1
d_gene: TRBD2
v_gene: TRBV28
abundance: -

CDR3nt: TGCGCCAGCAGCATCCAGGACGGACACTACGAGCAGTACTTC
CDR3aa: CASSIQDGHYEQYF
j_gene: TRBJ2-7
d_gene: -
v_gene: TRBV5-1
abundance: -

CDR3nt: TGTGCCAGTAGGGATTTATCTAGCGGGAGGCGCTTTGAGCAGTTCTTC
CDR3aa: CASRDLSSGRRFEQFF
j_gene: TRBJ2-1
d_gene: TRBD2
v_gene: TRBV19
abundance: -

CDR3nt: TGTGCCAGCAGCAAGGCGGGGACCATCGCTGGGGCCAACGTCCTGACTTTC
CDR3aa: CASSKAGTIAGANVLTF
j_gene: TRBJ2-6
d_gene: -
v_gene: TRBV21-1
abundance: -

CDR3nt: TGTGCCAGCAGCTTACCCGGACAGACAGATACGCAGTATTTT
CDR3aa: CASSLPGQTDTQYF
j_gene: TRBJ2-3
d_gene: -
v_gene: TRBV7-3
abundance: -

CDR3nt: TGCGCCAGCAGCCCCCACCGGACTAGCGGATCCTACGAGCAGTACTTC
CDR3aa: CASSPHRTSGSYEQYF
j_gene: TRBJ2-7
d_gene: TRBD2
v_gene: TRBV5-1
abundance: once

CDR3nt: TGTGCCAGCAGTTTTGGACTAGCAGGTGAGCAGTTCTTC
CDR3aa: CASSFGLAGEQFF
j_gene: TRBJ2-1
d_gene: TRBD2
v_gene: TRBV6-2/TRBV6-3
abundance: -

CDR3nt: TGTGCCAGCAGCCCCCAGGCTAGCGGGAGAGGAACAGGGGCCTACAATGAGCAGTTCTTC
CDR3aa: CASSPQASGRGTGAYNEQFF
j_gene: TRBJ2-1
d_gene: TRBD2
v_gene: TRBV28
abundance: -

CDR3nt: TGCGCCAGCAGCCAAGATTCTCTAGCGGGTAGCTCCTACAATGAGCAGTTCTTC
CDR3aa: CASSQDSLAGSSYNEQFF
j_gene: TRBJ2-1
d_gene: TRBD2
v_gene: TRBV4-3
abundance: -

CDR3nt: TGTGCCAGCAGCTCGGCGGGGGGCTCCTACAATGAGCAGTTCTTC
CDR3aa: CASSSAGGSYNEQFF
j_gene: TRBJ2-1
d_gene: TRBD2
v_gene: TRBV7-2
abundance: -

CDR3nt: TGTGCCACCCACACGGGACTAGATCACTACGAGCAGTACTTC
CDR3aa: CATHTGLDHYEQYF
j_gene: TRBJ2-7
d_gene: TRBD2
v_gene: TRBV7-9
abundance: few

CDR3nt: TGTGCCAGCAGCCAGAACACAGGGGGCTTTCAGCCCCAGCATTTT
CDR3aa: CASSQNTGGFQPQHF
j_gene: TRBJ1-5
d_gene: TRBD1
v_gene: TRBV3-1/TRBV3-2
abundance: -

CDR3nt: TGTGCCAGCAGTGAATCGGGAGGGGGGATCACTAATGAAAAACTGTTTTTT
CDR3aa: CASSESGGGITNEKLFF
j_gene: TRBJ1-4
d_gene: -
v_gene: TRBV25-1
abundance: -

CDR3nt: TGTGCCAGCACACGGGGGGGCGGGAACAATCAGCCCCAGCATTTT
CDR3aa: CASTRGGGNNQPQHF
j_gene: TRBJ1-5
d_gene: -
v_gene: TRBV28
abundance: -

CDR3nt: TGTGCCAGCAGTACGACAGGCCCAAATCAGCCCCAGCATTTT
CDR3aa: CASSTTGPNQPQHF
j_gene: TRBJ1-5
d_gene: -
v_gene: TRBV6-5
abundance: -

CDR3nt: TGTGCCAGCAGTGGTCAGGGGAACACTGAAGCTTTCTTT
CDR3aa: CASSGQGNTEAFF
j_gene: TRBJ1-1
d_gene: -
v_gene: TRBV25-1
abundance: -

CDR3nt: TGTGCCAGCTCAGAACAGGTTCTGGATTCACCCCTCCACTTT
CDR3aa: CASSEQVLDSPLHF
j_gene: TRBJ1-6
d_gene: -
v_gene: TRBV18
abundance: -

CDR3nt: TGTGCCAGCTCAGCCGGGACAGGGGGCATAGACTATGGCTACACCTTC
CDR3aa: CASSAGTGGIDYGYTF
j_gene: TRBJ1-2
d_gene: TRBD1
v_gene: TRBV18
abundance: -

CDR3nt: TGTGCCAGCAATAGCGGGGCAGGGAATGAGCAGTTCTTC
CDR3aa: CASNSGAGNEQFF
j_gene: TRBJ2-1
d_gene: TRBD2
v_gene: TRBV2
abundance: -

CDR3nt: TGTGCCAGCAGCTTAGCGCGGAGCGGGAGGGGGAACGAGCAGTTCTTC
CDR3aa: CASSLARSGRGNEQFF
j_gene: TRBJ2-1
d_gene: TRBD2
v_gene: TRBV7-2
abundance: -

CDR3nt: TGTGCCAGCTGCCCTGGACTAGCCTACTCCAATGAGCAGTTCTTC
CDR3aa: CASCPGLAYSNEQFF
j_gene: TRBJ2-1
d_gene: TRBD2
v_gene: TRBV6-5
abundance: once

CDR3nt: TGCAGCGTTGTGGACTACACCGGGGAGCTGTTTTTT
CDR3aa: CSVVDYTGELFF
j_gene: TRBJ2-2
d_gene: -
v_gene: TRBV29-1
abundance: -

CDR3nt: TGTGCCAGCAGCTTAGTTTCTACCGATCGGTTCCCTTGGCCCCTCCACTTT
CDR3aa: CASSLVSTDRFPWPLHF
j_gene: TRBJ1-6
d_gene: -
v_gene: TRBV11-2
abundance: once

CDR3nt: TGTGCCAGCAGACGACAGGGGGCCAAGGAGCATGGCTACACCTTC
CDR3aa: CASRRQGAKEHGYTF
j_gene: TRBJ1-2
d_gene: TRBD1
v_gene: TRBV3-1/TRBV3-2
abundance: -